The T cell receptor beta chain described here comes from a study of cytomegalovirus exposure and HLA in healthy donors. Germline V gene lookup returns CDR1 MNHEY and CDR2 SVGAGI. The CDR3 is made up of 14 amino acids. The PCR ran on 60 Vbeta and 13 Jbeta primers. Sequenced by immunoSEQ multiplex PCR; TCRdb stores in-frame clones only, minus some. This sample carries over 150,000 clones, 80% of them seen once, and the ten largest clones take 9.5% to 10%. The source of this sequence is a man younger than 35 in good health and CMV-seropositive. This sequence joins TRBV6-5 and TRBJ2-5; 7 nucleotides match TRBD2. The J call may be faulty, since TRBJ2-7 better matches the DNA end. The sequencing input was PBMCs. CDR3 bases: TGTGCCAGCAGTTACCGGGAGGACCCATACGAGCAGTACTTC. This codes for CASSYREDPYEQYF.